This T cell receptor (beta chain) originates from a study of tumor-infiltrating lymphocytes in primary liver carcinoma. Study context: Spanning 30 to 69 years of age, the patients were men and women.

Total RNA and DNA came together from approximately 20-30 mg of bulk tissue without cell sorting. Samples were taken from five separate regions (per tumor). Each of the tumor samples contained in excess of 80% viable tumor cells. The V and J ends lost 5 bases and 7 bases, in that order; junction bases with no gene match: 15. The CDR3 contains 17 residues. From germline, CDR1 is SGHAT and CDR2 FQNNGV. Synthesis of TCR beta cDNA was carried out from about 500 ng total RNA with a constant-region primer. Libraries covering TCR beta were generated through three nested multiplex PCR rounds (using a slightly modified ARM-PCR). Each of the first two PCR rounds ran 9 to 11 cycles with TRBV1-TRBV30 forward and C-beta reverse primers. MiXCR, applied by TCRdb to the multiplex PCR reads, yields one record per CDR3 protein. The data contain about 84,000 distinct CDR3 sequences, approximately 77% of them seen just once; the ten biggest clones take up approximately 19%.

In its sample, this clonotype was seen once. The receptor's source is a man aged 35-49 years with primary liver carcinoma and hepatitis B virus infection. This chain connects TRBV11-2 to TRBJ2-7; 12 nucleotides match TRBD2. The material sequenced was liver tumor tissue from sampling region 1. Subset indicated: tumor region T1, superior pole. The CDR3, as DNA: TGTGCCAGCAGCATGGGACTAGCGGGTTCCCCTTTCTATGAGCAGTACTTC. It is translated as CASSMGLAGSPFYEQYF.